These T cell receptor beta chains were read from a single sample in a study of monozygotic twins with inflammatory bowel disease. Using the 5' RACE reads, TCRdb records one entry per CDR3 protein without DNA. The clone table shows around 400,000 distinct CDR3 sequences, with the ten largest holding 2% to 2.5%. Sequenced input: blood. All receptors derive from a human donor with ulcerative colitis or Crohn's disease, or a healthy co-twin of an affected twin (not recorded which). Each CDR3 is given with its conserved first and last residue. Each record gives: V gene, J gene, CDR3 protein.

v_gene: TRBV7-9; j_gene: TRBJ2-4; CDR3aa: CASSPVGGQRDIQYF
v_gene: TRBV2; j_gene: TRBJ2-2; CDR3aa: CASSETQGLTGELFF
v_gene: TRBV20-1; j_gene: TRBJ2-2; CDR3aa: CSAMARGNTGELFF
v_gene: TRBV20-1; j_gene: TRBJ2-3; CDR3aa: CSATHNPGQGTDTQYF
v_gene: TRBV20-1; j_gene: TRBJ2-7; CDR3aa: CSAGTPRPYYEQYF
v_gene: TRBV7-2; j_gene: TRBJ2-5; CDR3aa: CASSFGNALQETQYF
v_gene: TRBV7-9; j_gene: TRBJ1-1; CDR3aa: CASSPGGQGAGEAFF
v_gene: TRBV4-2; j_gene: TRBJ2-3; CDR3aa: CASSQGTSGGTSSTDTQYF
v_gene: TRBV5-1; j_gene: TRBJ1-1; CDR3aa: CASSTAGETEAFF
v_gene: TRBV28; j_gene: TRBJ1-2; CDR3aa: CASSLKGNGYTF
v_gene: TRBV6-5; j_gene: TRBJ2-3; CDR3aa: CASSYARAWEDTQYF
v_gene: TRBV30; j_gene: TRBJ1-1; CDR3aa: CAWSMGPGNTEAFF
v_gene: TRBV12-3/TRBV12-4; j_gene: TRBJ2-7; CDR3aa: CASSLEDEGLEQYF
v_gene: TRBV5-1; j_gene: TRBJ2-2; CDR3aa: CASSSPGLVATGELFF
v_gene: TRBV10-2; j_gene: TRBJ2-4; CDR3aa: CASSEGVAKNIQYF
v_gene: TRBV12-3/TRBV12-4; j_gene: TRBJ2-1; CDR3aa: CASSLAGGPYNEQFF
v_gene: TRBV20-1; j_gene: TRBJ2-3; CDR3aa: CSAIWAGVADTQYF
v_gene: TRBV11-2; j_gene: TRBJ2-3; CDR3aa: CASSVRGGGPGSYGDTQYF
v_gene: TRBV5-1; j_gene: TRBJ1-2; CDR3aa: CASSHEGVENYGYTF
v_gene: TRBV5-1; j_gene: TRBJ2-7; CDR3aa: CASSPQGASNSYEQYF
v_gene: TRBV5-5; j_gene: TRBJ2-7; CDR3aa: CASSLGLAGVREQYF
v_gene: TRBV20-1; j_gene: TRBJ2-7; CDR3aa: CSARKPGLAHYEQYF
v_gene: TRBV10-3; j_gene: TRBJ2-3; CDR3aa: CAISEAWTSGTSAGTDTQYF
v_gene: TRBV20-1; j_gene: TRBJ2-7; CDR3aa: CSAIKGGAYEQYF
v_gene: TRBV5-1; j_gene: TRBJ2-7; CDR3aa: CASARPDVGEQYF
v_gene: TRBV10-3; j_gene: TRBJ2-1; CDR3aa: CAIYNRVSSYNEQFF
v_gene: TRBV5-6; j_gene: TRBJ2-3; CDR3aa: CASSYCGPYEDTQYF
v_gene: TRBV5-1; j_gene: TRBJ1-1; CDR3aa: CASSLKTGEAFF
v_gene: TRBV12-3/TRBV12-4; j_gene: TRBJ2-1; CDR3aa: CASSDSGRTTYNEQFF
v_gene: TRBV5-1; j_gene: TRBJ1-5; CDR3aa: CASSLQGRGPNQPQHF
v_gene: TRBV19; j_gene: TRBJ2-5; CDR3aa: CASSIHHQQYQETQYF
v_gene: TRBV29-1; j_gene: TRBJ1-1; CDR3aa: CSVEDFEGAFF
v_gene: TRBV6-1; j_gene: TRBJ2-2; CDR3aa: CASILGQAPPGELFF
v_gene: TRBV2; j_gene: TRBJ2-5; CDR3aa: CASRTTWKETQYF
v_gene: TRBV6-1; j_gene: TRBJ2-3; CDR3aa: CASKSQGADTQYF
v_gene: TRBV7-9; j_gene: TRBJ2-1; CDR3aa: CASSSKAGTNEQFF
v_gene: TRBV4-3; j_gene: TRBJ2-1; CDR3aa: CASSLELAGTNEQFF
v_gene: TRBV7-6; j_gene: TRBJ2-2; CDR3aa: CASSLSWANTGELFF
v_gene: TRBV25-1; j_gene: TRBJ1-1; CDR3aa: CASSEYNSRASEAFF
v_gene: TRBV6-1; j_gene: TRBJ1-1; CDR3aa: CASSASMTGNTEAFF
v_gene: TRBV20-1; j_gene: TRBJ2-7; CDR3aa: CSARDLLAGFSYEQYF
v_gene: TRBV5-1; j_gene: TRBJ2-2; CDR3aa: CASSQQLGYGELFF
v_gene: TRBV7-2; j_gene: TRBJ1-1; CDR3aa: CASSPTVEAFF
v_gene: TRBV15; j_gene: TRBJ2-7; CDR3aa: CATSRAVAGSSYEQYF
v_gene: TRBV7-9; j_gene: TRBJ2-6; CDR3aa: CASSSRDSSGANVLTF
v_gene: TRBV10-3; j_gene: TRBJ2-3; CDR3aa: CAIRPGSNADTQYF
v_gene: TRBV7-2; j_gene: TRBJ2-1; CDR3aa: CASSFSVSSYNEQFF
v_gene: TRBV2; j_gene: TRBJ2-2; CDR3aa: CASITGAQNTGELFF
v_gene: TRBV19; j_gene: TRBJ2-7; CDR3aa: CASSMGDYEQYF
v_gene: TRBV20-1; j_gene: TRBJ2-5; CDR3aa: CSATRQGETQYF
v_gene: TRBV3-1; j_gene: TRBJ1-1; CDR3aa: CASSPGTGRKTEAFF
v_gene: TRBV7-8; j_gene: TRBJ2-2; CDR3aa: CASSFKGTGFTLGTGELFF